These T cell receptor beta chains were read from a single sample in a study of cytomegalovirus exposure and HLA in healthy donors. Assay: immunoSEQ multiplex PCR; the TCRdb copy retains only in-frame clones and omits some. The profile shows about 160,000 clones, approximately 80% of them singletons. Sequences were obtained from PBMCs. The source of these receptors is a woman in her late teens or twenties in good health and CMV-seronegative. Both conserved end residues are part of each CDR3. Each record gives: V gene, D gene, clone size, J gene, CDR3 protein, CDR3 DNA. A D gene is named only where the DNA matches it firmly. For some rows the clone size is stated as once, few or many, or as a class when expanded; others skip it.

v_call: TRBV4-1
d_call: NA
clone_size: NA
j_call: TRBJ1-1
cdr3_aa: CASSQALEEAFF
cdr3_nt: TGCGCCAGCAGCCAAGCTCTAGAAGAAGCTTTCTTT

v_call: TRBV16
d_call: NA
clone_size: once
j_call: TRBJ2-7
cdr3_aa: CASSQSLGLEQYF
cdr3_nt: TGTGCCAGCAGCCAATCGTTGGGGCTCGAGCAGTACTTC

v_call: TRBV5-1
d_call: TRBD1
clone_size: NA
j_call: TRBJ2-1
cdr3_aa: CASSLGQGSYNEQFF
cdr3_nt: TGCGCCAGCAGCTTGGGACAGGGGAGCTACAATGAGCAGTTCTTC

v_call: TRBV6-5
d_call: TRBD1
clone_size: NA
j_call: TRBJ1-2
cdr3_aa: CASRTGGGGYTF
cdr3_nt: TGTGCCAGTCGGACAGGGGGAGGAGGCTACACCTTC

v_call: TRBV11-2
d_call: NA
clone_size: NA
j_call: TRBJ2-7
cdr3_aa: CASSKGSAGSLVEQYF
cdr3_nt: TGTGCCAGCAGTAAGGGTTCGGCAGGGTCCCTAGTCGAGCAGTACTTC

v_call: TRBV11-3
d_call: TRBD1
clone_size: NA
j_call: TRBJ1-1
cdr3_aa: CASTSLNRGTEAFF
cdr3_nt: TGTGCCAGCACCTCCCTTAACAGGGGAACTGAAGCTTTCTTT

v_call: TRBV27
d_call: TRBD1
clone_size: NA
j_call: TRBJ1-2
cdr3_aa: CASSPAQGAYYGYTF
cdr3_nt: TGTGCCAGCAGTCCAGCCCAGGGGGCCTACTATGGCTACACCTTC

v_call: TRBV13
d_call: TRBD2
clone_size: few
j_call: TRBJ2-7
cdr3_aa: CASSSGLASYEQYF
cdr3_nt: TGTGCCAGCAGCTCGGGACTAGCCTCCTACGAGCAGTACTTC

v_call: TRBV15
d_call: NA
clone_size: NA
j_call: TRBJ2-7
cdr3_aa: CATSSTQWLGTVRGNEQYF
cdr3_nt: TGTGCCACCAGCAGTACTCAATGGCTAGGCACAGTACGGGGGAACGAGCAGTACTTC

v_call: TRBV6-1
d_call: NA
clone_size: NA
j_call: TRBJ1-5
cdr3_aa: CASSVTLHGGQPQHF
cdr3_nt: TGTGCCAGCAGTGTGACCCTCCACGGGGGTCAGCCCCAGCATTTT

v_call: TRBV25-1
d_call: NA
clone_size: NA
j_call: TRBJ2-7
cdr3_aa: CASSDGSTYEQYF
cdr3_nt: TGTGCCAGCAGTGATGGGAGTACCTACGAGCAGTACTTC

v_call: TRBV6-4
d_call: TRBD2
clone_size: few
j_call: TRBJ2-1
cdr3_aa: CASSGGGSANEQFF
cdr3_nt: TGTGCCAGCAGTGGCGGGGGTTCCGCTAATGAGCAGTTCTTC

v_call: TRBV5-1
d_call: TRBD1
clone_size: NA
j_call: TRBJ2-5
cdr3_aa: CASSSGGAETQYF
cdr3_nt: TGCGCCAGCAGCTCAGGGGGAGCGGAGACCCAGTACTTC

v_call: TRBV10-3
d_call: NA
clone_size: NA
j_call: TRBJ1-5
cdr3_aa: CAISESSWQPGRPQHF
cdr3_nt: TGTGCCATCAGTGAGTCCAGTTGGCAGCCGGGTCGGCCCCAGCATTTT

v_call: TRBV29-1
d_call: NA
clone_size: NA
j_call: TRBJ2-7
cdr3_aa: CSVVLFGGDNEQYF
cdr3_nt: TGCAGCGTTGTTCTGTTTGGGGGGGACAACGAGCAGTACTTC

v_call: TRBV7-2
d_call: NA
clone_size: NA
j_call: TRBJ1-1
cdr3_aa: CASSLGVGLMNTEAFF
cdr3_nt: TGTGCCAGCAGCTTAGGGGTGGGACTGATGAACACTGAAGCTTTCTTT

v_call: TRBV29-1
d_call: NA
clone_size: NA
j_call: TRBJ1-2
cdr3_aa: CSGSTGNYGYTF
cdr3_nt: TGCAGCGGCTCCACAGGAAACTATGGCTACACCTTC

v_call: TRBV30
d_call: NA
clone_size: NA
j_call: TRBJ1-5
cdr3_aa: CAWNRFGNQPQHF
cdr3_nt: TGTGCCTGGAACAGGTTTGGCAATCAGCCCCAGCATTTT

v_call: TRBV5-6
d_call: TRBD1
clone_size: few
j_call: TRBJ2-2
cdr3_aa: CASSYVQGADTGELFF
cdr3_nt: TGTGCCAGCAGCTACGTACAGGGGGCCGACACCGGGGAGCTGTTTTTT

v_call: TRBV28
d_call: NA
clone_size: NA
j_call: TRBJ1-5
cdr3_aa: CASSFYRESNQPQHF
cdr3_nt: TGTGCCAGCAGTTTCTACAGGGAGAGCAATCAGCCCCAGCATTTT

v_call: TRBV7-9
d_call: TRBD1
clone_size: NA
j_call: TRBJ2-5
cdr3_aa: CASRKKGQQETQYF
cdr3_nt: TGTGCCAGCAGGAAAAAGGGACAGCAAGAGACCCAGTACTTC

v_call: TRBV18
d_call: NA
clone_size: NA
j_call: TRBJ2-7
cdr3_aa: CASSPSLEIYEQYF
cdr3_nt: TGTGCCAGCTCACCTTCCTTAGAAATATACGAGCAGTACTTC

v_call: TRBV6-1
d_call: NA
clone_size: NA
j_call: TRBJ1-5
cdr3_aa: CASSVGREPYQPQHF
cdr3_nt: TGTGCCAGCAGTGTAGGGAGGGAGCCTTATCAGCCCCAGCATTTT

v_call: TRBV25-1
d_call: NA
clone_size: NA
j_call: TRBJ1-1
cdr3_aa: CASRDSLNTEAFF
cdr3_nt: TGTGCCAGCAGGGACAGTCTAAACACTGAAGCTTTCTTT

v_call: TRBV5-1
d_call: TRBD1
clone_size: NA
j_call: TRBJ2-7
cdr3_aa: CASSRTGDGEQYF
cdr3_nt: TGCGCCAGCAGCCGGACAGGGGATGGCGAGCAGTACTTC

v_call: TRBV11-1
d_call: TRBD2
clone_size: NA
j_call: TRBJ2-1
cdr3_aa: CASSQGLAGGFSSYNEQFF
cdr3_nt: TGTGCCAGCAGCCAGGGACTAGCGGGGGGCTTTAGCTCCTACAATGAGCAGTTCTTC

v_call: TRBV6-1
d_call: NA
clone_size: NA
j_call: TRBJ2-1
cdr3_aa: CASSDAAGRNEQFF
cdr3_nt: TGTGCCAGCAGTGACGCGGCAGGGCGGAATGAGCAGTTCTTC

v_call: TRBV5-4
d_call: NA
clone_size: NA
j_call: TRBJ1-1
cdr3_aa: CASSLGGRGNTEAFF
cdr3_nt: TGTGCCAGCAGCTTGGGAGGACGGGGGAACACTGAAGCTTTCTTT

v_call: TRBV6-5
d_call: NA
clone_size: NA
j_call: TRBJ1-6
cdr3_aa: CASSSVNSPLHF
cdr3_nt: TGTGCCAGCAGTTCCGTTAATTCACCCCTCCACTTT

v_call: TRBV11-3
d_call: NA
clone_size: once
j_call: TRBJ2-2
cdr3_aa: CASSPLVKRNTGELFF
cdr3_nt: TGTGCCAGCAGCCCACTAGTAAAGAGGAACACCGGGGAGCTGTTTTTT

v_call: TRBV6-1
d_call: NA
clone_size: NA
j_call: TRBJ2-3
cdr3_aa: CASSEVPLGIDTQYF
cdr3_nt: TGTGCCAGCAGTGAAGTCCCCCTGGGCATCGATACGCAGTATTTT

v_call: TRBV7-8
d_call: NA
clone_size: NA
j_call: TRBJ1-5
cdr3_aa: CASSLGGLRQGINQPQHF
cdr3_nt: TGTGCCAGCAGCTTAGGGGGTTTGCGGCAGGGGATCAATCAGCCCCAGCATTTT

v_call: TRBV6-1
d_call: TRBD1
clone_size: NA
j_call: TRBJ2-7
cdr3_aa: CASSTPGTGAYEQYF
cdr3_nt: TGTGCCAGCAGCACTCCCGGGACAGGGGCATATGAGCAGTACTTC

v_call: TRBV2
d_call: NA
clone_size: NA
j_call: TRBJ2-4
cdr3_aa: CASSEAEVTVKNSQYF
cdr3_nt: TGTGCCAGCAGTGAAGCGGAGGTTACAGTCAAAAACAGTCAGTACTTC

v_call: TRBV28
d_call: NA
clone_size: NA
j_call: TRBJ2-3
cdr3_aa: CASSRRGGTDTQYF
cdr3_nt: TGTGCCAGCAGTCGCAGGGGGGGCACAGATACGCAGTATTTT

v_call: TRBV19
d_call: NA
clone_size: few
j_call: TRBJ1-1
cdr3_aa: CASSIDGRITEAFF
cdr3_nt: TGTGCCAGTAGTATAGATGGCAGGATCACTGAAGCTTTCTTT

v_call: TRBV6-1
d_call: NA
clone_size: NA
j_call: TRBJ1-1
cdr3_aa: CASRTAAEAFF
cdr3_nt: TGTGCCAGCAGGACAGCCGCTGAAGCTTTCTTT

v_call: TRBV7-6
d_call: NA
clone_size: NA
j_call: TRBJ1-1
cdr3_aa: CASSSGASAATEAFF
cdr3_nt: TGTGCCAGCAGCTCAGGCGCCTCGGCCGCCACTGAAGCTTTCTTT

v_call: TRBV29-1
d_call: NA
clone_size: few
j_call: TRBJ2-3
cdr3_aa: CSVSTGDTQYF
cdr3_nt: TGCAGCGTTAGTACAGGGGATACGCAGTATTTT

v_call: TRBV5-1
d_call: NA
clone_size: NA
j_call: TRBJ1-5
cdr3_aa: CASSLASGNQPQHF
cdr3_nt: TGCGCCAGCAGCTTAGCAAGTGGCAATCAGCCCCAGCATTTT

v_call: TRBV7-7
d_call: NA
clone_size: few
j_call: TRBJ2-1
cdr3_aa: CASSPAGGINEQFF
cdr3_nt: TGTGCCAGCAGCCCCGCAGGGGGGATCAATGAGCAGTTCTTC

v_call: TRBV13
d_call: NA
clone_size: NA
j_call: TRBJ2-1
cdr3_aa: CASRVGGPLYEQFF
cdr3_nt: TGTGCCAGCCGGGTGGGGGGTCCCTTATATGAGCAGTTCTTC

v_call: TRBV19
d_call: TRBD1
clone_size: NA
j_call: TRBJ1-1
cdr3_aa: CASSAQGDTEAFF
cdr3_nt: TGTGCCAGTAGTGCACAGGGGGACACTGAAGCTTTCTTT

v_call: TRBV6-6
d_call: NA
clone_size: NA
j_call: TRBJ1-2
cdr3_aa: CASSPQGRGNYGYTF
cdr3_nt: TGTGCCAGCAGCCCCCAGGGTCGGGGGAACTATGGCTACACCTTC

v_call: TRBV19
d_call: NA
clone_size: NA
j_call: TRBJ2-7
cdr3_aa: CATSVYEQYF
cdr3_nt: TGTGCCACCTCCGTCTACGAGCAGTACTTC

v_call: TRBV9
d_call: TRBD2
clone_size: NA
j_call: TRBJ2-1
cdr3_aa: CASSGSGTSGHNEQFF
cdr3_nt: TGTGCCAGCAGCGGATCCGGGACTAGCGGGCACAATGAGCAGTTCTTC

v_call: TRBV12-5
d_call: NA
clone_size: few
j_call: TRBJ2-7
cdr3_aa: CASGWGPYRVGKSEQYF
cdr3_nt: TGTGCTAGTGGTTGGGGGCCTTACAGGGTAGGGAAGAGCGAGCAGTACTTC

v_call: TRBV5-1
d_call: NA
clone_size: NA
j_call: TRBJ1-3
cdr3_aa: CASSLGGPSGNTIYF
cdr3_nt: TGCGCCAGCAGCTTGGGCGGGCCCTCTGGAAACACCATATATTTT

v_call: TRBV7-3
d_call: TRBD1
clone_size: NA
j_call: TRBJ1-4
cdr3_aa: CASSSGTGVNEKLFF
cdr3_nt: TGTGCCAGCAGCTCCGGGACAGGGGTTAATGAAAAACTGTTTTTT

v_call: TRBV14
d_call: NA
clone_size: few
j_call: TRBJ2-7
cdr3_aa: CASSQDSTGRGAAFYEQYF
cdr3_nt: TGTGCCAGCAGCCAAGATAGCACAGGCCGGGGGGCGGCCTTCTACGAGCAGTACTTC

v_call: TRBV6-1
d_call: TRBD2
clone_size: NA
j_call: TRBJ2-5
cdr3_aa: CASSERGGGNVGTQYF
cdr3_nt: TGTGCCAGCAGTGAACGGGGCGGGGGGAACGTGGGAACCCAGTACTTC

v_call: TRBV5-1
d_call: TRBD1
clone_size: NA
j_call: TRBJ1-1
cdr3_aa: CASSLGGTVNTEAFF
cdr3_nt: TGCGCCAGCAGCTTGGGCGGGACAGTGAACACTGAAGCTTTCTTT

v_call: TRBV4-1
d_call: TRBD2
clone_size: NA
j_call: TRBJ2-7
cdr3_aa: CASSQPQRGATYEQYF
cdr3_nt: TGCGCCAGCAGCCAACCCCAGCGGGGGGCCACCTACGAGCAGTACTTC

v_call: TRBV6-5
d_call: NA
clone_size: NA
j_call: TRBJ2-7
cdr3_aa: CASSYLGGVRSYEQYF
cdr3_nt: TGTGCCAGCAGTTACTTAGGAGGGGTTCGGTCCTACGAGCAGTACTTC

v_call: TRBV5-1
d_call: NA
clone_size: NA
j_call: TRBJ2-7
cdr3_aa: CASSWGDSISRVYIPKDEQYF
cdr3_nt: TGCGCCAGCAGCTGGGGGGACAGCATCTCAAGGGTCTATATTCCGAAGGACGAGCAGTACTTC

v_call: TRBV2
d_call: TRBD2
clone_size: NA
j_call: TRBJ2-2
cdr3_aa: CATSGLAGGTGELFF
cdr3_nt: TGTGCCACCTCGGGGCTAGCGGGGGGCACCGGGGAGCTGTTTTTT

v_call: TRBV2
d_call: NA
clone_size: NA
j_call: TRBJ2-7
cdr3_aa: CASGSVGYEQYF
cdr3_nt: TGTGCCAGCGGAAGCGTCGGTTACGAGCAGTACTTC